These 21 T cell receptor beta chains came from one sample sequenced in a study of cytomegalovirus exposure and HLA in healthy donors. Profiled with immunoSEQ multiplex PCR; TCRdb holds only in-frame clones, not every one. Among approximately 200,000 clones, roughly 82% were seen once, and the ten largest hold roughly 7%. Specimen: PBMCs. These TCRs come from a man in his late teens or twenties in good health and CMV-seropositive.

The genes are TRBV4-2 and TRBJ2-1; D not certain. CDR3 length equals 15 residues. CDR1 LGHNA and CDR2 YNFKEQ come from the germline V gene. Deletions cut 4 bases from V and 5 bases from J, with 15 bases between. The CDR3 nucleotides read TGTGCCAGCAGCCCTCGCGCGGCTACCCACAATGAGCAGTTCTTC. As protein: CASSPRAATHNEQFF.

V is TRBV27 and J is TRBJ2-1; 9 nucleotides align to TRBD2. The CDR3 is 18 residues long. Germline V gene lookup returns CDR1 MNHEY and CDR2 SMNVEV (reference sequence). V shed 6 bases and J 7 bases; nucleotides not matched to a gene: 19. CDR3 DNA sequence: TGTGCCAGCAGCCACAATCTCAAGACTAGCGGAGGTGTGAATGAGCAGTTCTTC. Translation gives CASSHNLKTSGGVNEQFF.

The chain carries TRBV27 and TRBJ2-7; 15 bases match TRBD2. From germline, CDR1 is MNHEY and CDR2 SMNVEV (reference sequence). The V and J ends lost 4 bases and 5 bases, in that order; junction bases with no gene match: 9. This CDR3 contains 17 residues. Here the CDR3 DNA reads TGTGCCAGCAGTTCCAACCTGGGACTAGCGGGAGGTAACGAGCAGTACTTC. It specifies CASSSNLGLAGGNEQYF.

The chain has TRBV7-3 and TRBJ2-7; TRBD1 matches at 8 bases. Germline V gene data show CDR1 as SGHTA and CDR2 as FQGTGA. Unmatched junction bases numbered 8, after V lost 5 bases and J lost 5 bases. This CDR3 spans 14 amino acids. The DNA for the CDR3 is TGTGCCAGCAGCCGAGACAGGGGCGGAAACGAGCAGTACTTC. As protein: CASSRDRGGNEQYF.

This clone was seen a few times. This chain connects TRBV28 to TRBJ1-2; TRBD1 matches at 7 bases. The trim removed 8 bases at V and 4 bases at J, leaving 10 bases unmatched. The CDR3 loop spans 14 amino acids. The V gene's germline CDR1 is MDHEN and CDR2 SYDVKM. CDR3 sequence (DNA): TGTGCCAGCGGATTACCGGGACAGCCCTATGGCTACACCTTC. Amino acid sequence: CASGLPGQPYGYTF.

The rearrangement links TRBV6-5 to TRBJ2-3; TRBD2 might be the D (7 bases). The V gene lost 2 bases and the J gene lost 4 bases, with 13 bases spanning the gap. Germline values: CDR1 MNHEY, CDR2 SVGAGI. This CDR3 contains 15 residues. In nucleotides, the CDR3 is TGTGCCAGCAGTTACGAGGGAGGGGGGTCAGATACGCAGTATTTT. Its translation is CASSYEGGGSDTQYF.

Details on this clone: The junction departs from germline at one end; a sequencing error may be responsible. The V call is TRBV4-2, the J call TRBJ2-1, with a possible D match to TRBD2 (6 bases). This CDR3 spans 12 amino acids. Germline V gives CDR1 LGHNA, CDR2 YNFKEQ. The CDR3, as DNA: TGTGCCAGTAGCCGCGGGGACGCCGGGGAGTTCTTC. Translating gives CASSRGDAGEFF.

This rearrangement joins TRBV29-1 to TRBJ2-3, with D perhaps TRBD2 (6 bases). Trimming pared 3 bases from V and 3 bases from J, leaving 10 bases between. The CDR3 loop spans 13 amino acids. Per the germline V gene, CDR1 is SQVTM and CDR2 is ANQGSEA. CDR3: CSVDAGRTDTQYF. The CDR3 DNA reads as TGCAGCGTTGACGCCGGGAGAACAGATACGCAGTATTTT.

The chain employs TRBV5-1 and TRBJ2-5; 7 positions agree with TRBD2. The germline CDR1 and CDR2 sequences are SGHRS and YFSETQ. With 0 bases clipped from V and 5 bases from J, the junction kept 10 bases outside the gene matches. This CDR3 contains 16 residues. CDR3 sequence reads: CASSLEERGTGETQYF. The CDR3 DNA reads as TGCGCCAGCAGCTTGGAGGAGCGGGGTACTGGGGAGACCCAGTACTTC.

The chain employs TRBV14 and TRBJ2-7; 8 bases are a match to TRBD2. V lost 0 bases and J lost 2; bases outside the gene matches: 6. CDR3 length: 16 amino acids. CDR1 and CDR2 from the germline V gene are SGHDN and FVKESK. The CDR3 is CASSQDGGRIPYEQYF. CDR3 sequence (DNA): TGTGCCAGCAGCCAAGATGGCGGGAGGATTCCCTACGAGCAGTACTTC.

The chain uses TRBV4-2 and TRBJ1-1; the D gene is possibly TRBD1 (6 bases). From germline, CDR1 is LGHNA and CDR2 YNFKEQ. The CDR3 is made up of 15 amino acids. The V end lost 3 bases, the J end lost 3 bases, and 14 bases lay between the germline ends. The CDR3 reads CASSQGNRVHTEAFF. The CDR3 DNA is TGTGCCAGCAGCCAGGGCAACAGGGTCCACACTGAAGCTTTCTTT.

This chain connects TRBV30 to TRBJ2-2; 9 bases agree with TRBD2. Germline V gene lookup returns CDR1 GTSNPN and CDR2 SVGIG (reference sequence). V lost 0 bases and J lost 6; bases outside the gene matches: 2. There are 14 residues in the CDR3. CDR3 DNA sequence: TGTGCCTGGAGTGTAGTAGCGGGAGCCGGGGAGCTGTTTTTT. It specifies CAWSVVAGAGELFF.

The count of this clone is one. The V gene is TRBV29-1, the J gene TRBJ2-4; possible D gene TRBD1, 6 bases. The ends were cut back, 5 bases at V and 8 bases at J, with 13 bases in the middle. From germline, CDR1 is SQVTM and CDR2 ANQGSEA. The CDR3 spans 12 residues. The CDR3 coding sequence is TGCAGCGTTCACCGGACAGCGGACATTCAGTACTTC. It is translated as CSVHRTADIQYF.

The V call is TRBV7-2, the J call TRBJ2-3; weak D call: TRBD2 (6 bases). The CDR3 extends over 15 amino acids. Germline V gene sequence: CDR1 SGHTA, CDR2 FQGNSA. V was cut by 0 bases and J by 2 bases, with 9 bases left in between. CDR3 amino acids: CASSLAASATDTQYF. In DNA form, the CDR3 reads TGTGCCAGCAGCTTAGCGGCTAGCGCCACAGATACGCAGTATTTT. Full variable domain (outside the CDR3, taken from reference TRBV7-2 and TRBJ2-3): GAGVSQSPSNKVTEKGKDVELRCDPISGHTALYWYRQSLGQGLEFLIYFQGNSAPDKSGLPSDRFSAERTGGSVSTLTIQRTQQEDSAVYLCASSLAASATDTQYFGPGTRLTVL.

This chain uses TRBV5-1 with TRBJ2-1, with 10 bases matching TRBD1. Germline V lookup: CDR1 SGHRS, CDR2 YFSETQ. Germline trimming cut 4 bases from V and 7 bases from J; bases unmatched to any gene: 8. CDR3 length: 15 residues. This CDR3 is CASSPRQGAGNEQFF. In DNA, the CDR3 is TGCGCCAGCAGCCCACGACAGGGGGCGGGGAATGAGCAGTTCTTC.

J is TRBJ1-1 and V is TRBV21-1. TRBV21-1 is given as a pseudogene. This CDR3 comprises 10 residues. The CDR3 loop reads CASRGRKAFF. In nucleotides, the CDR3 is TGTGCCAGCAGGGGGAGGAAGGCTTTCTTT.

The V gene is TRBV9, the J gene TRBJ2-1; D call uncertain. The germline CDR1 and CDR2 sequences are SGDLS and YYNGEE. Trimming removed 0 bases at V and 10 bases at J, with 17 bases between. The CDR3 has 15 amino acids. The CDR3 reads CASSVALFSTNEQFF. CDR3 DNA: TGTGCCAGCAGCGTAGCCTTGTTTAGTACCAACGAGCAGTTCTTC.

Points on this clone: The sample contains more than one DNA sequence encoding this CDR3. V gene TRBV27 combines with J gene TRBJ2-1; 9 positions agree with TRBD1. Germline CDR1 and CDR2: MNHEY and SMNVEV (reference sequence). Trimming removed 8 bases from V and 7 bases from J; junction bases left unmatched: 9. The CDR3 is 14 residues long. The CDR3 loop is CASGTGGAYNEQFF. The CDR3 DNA reads TGTGCCAGCGGAACAGGGGGCGCATATAATGAGCAGTTCTTC.

The chain links TRBV6-1 to TRBJ2-7, with D perhaps matching TRBD2 (6 bases). Between the trimmed V and J ends, which lost 5 bases and 3 bases, there was a span of 11 bases. The V gene's germline CDR1 is MNHNS and CDR2 SASEGT. The CDR3 sequence is 13 residues long. The CDR3 DNA reads TGTGCCAGCAGTAGGGACTTCAACTACGAGCAGTACTTC. It specifies CASSRDFNYEQYF.

This sequence joins TRBV19 and TRBJ2-1, with TRBD1 matching 8 bases. The J segment lost 10 bases and the V segment lost 5 bases, leaving 10 bases of the junction unmatched. The CDR3 is 14 residues long. Germline V gene sequence: CDR1 LNHDA, CDR2 SQIVND (reference sequence). The CDR3 nucleotides read TGTGCCAGTAGTGTAGGACAGGGCAATTACGAGCAGTTCTTC. Residues: CASSVGQGNYEQFF.

The chain combines TRBV30 with TRBJ1-4; 8 bases align to TRBD1. The CDR3 sequence is 13 residues long. The V gene end was trimmed by 5 bases and the J gene end by 8 bases; junction bases not matched to a gene: 7. Germline V gene data show CDR1 as GTSNPN and CDR2 as SVGIG (reference sequence). CDR3 in DNA: TGTGCCTGGCACAGGGGGGGTAACGAAAAACTGTTTTTT. Protein sequence: CAWHRGGNEKLFF.